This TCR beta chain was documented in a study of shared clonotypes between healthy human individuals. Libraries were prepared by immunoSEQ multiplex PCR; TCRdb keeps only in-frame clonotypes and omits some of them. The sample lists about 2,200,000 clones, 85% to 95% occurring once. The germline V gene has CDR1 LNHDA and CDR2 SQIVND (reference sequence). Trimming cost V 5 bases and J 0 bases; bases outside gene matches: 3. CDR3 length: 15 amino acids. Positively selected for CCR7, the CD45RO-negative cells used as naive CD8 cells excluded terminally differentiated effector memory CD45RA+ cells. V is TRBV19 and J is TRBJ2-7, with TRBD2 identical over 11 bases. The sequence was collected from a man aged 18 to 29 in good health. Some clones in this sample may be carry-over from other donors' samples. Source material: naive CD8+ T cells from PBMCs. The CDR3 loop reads CASSSLAGDSYEQYF. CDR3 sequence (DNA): TGTGCCAGTAGTTCACTAGCGGGAGACTCCTACGAGCAGTACTTC.